Shown below are 19 T cell receptor beta chains from a single sample sequenced in a study of molecular identifiers for immune sequencing clone quantification. TCRdb independently ran MiXCR on the PCR reads; one entry per CDR3 protein. The sample holds 490,000 or so distinct CDR3 sequences; roughly 25% are singletons and the top ten take under 0.8%. Material for sequencing was naive CD8+ T cells from blood, with Jurkat cell RNA spiked in. Indicated subset: FACS-sorted CD8+CD4-CCR7+CD45RA+ naive T cells. The receptors shown here come from a human donor in good health. Some libraries in this study had Jurkat cell RNA spiked in.

This clonotype was observed many times. V is TRBV7-2 and J is TRBJ1-6; tentatively, D is TRBD1 (6 bases). The CDR3 covers 16 residues. V dropped 5 bases and J dropped 2 bases, with 13 bases sitting between them. In germline, CDR1 is SGHTA, CDR2 FQGNSA. In DNA, the CDR3 is TGTGCCAGCAGCACTACACAGGGTACCTATAATTCACCCCTCCACTTT. Its translation: CASSTTQGTYNSPLHF.

The table lists this clonotype with many counts. This chain uses TRBV29-1 with TRBJ1-1; TRBD1 is a possible D gene (5 bases). Trimming took 6 bases from V and 5 from J, leaving 16 bases between them. The CDR3 is 13 amino acids. Germline V gene lookup returns CDR1 SQVTM and CDR2 ANQGSEA. CDR3 amino acids: CSVVGGMWTEAFF. The CDR3 coding sequence is TGCAGCGTGGTTGGGGGTATGTGGACTGAAGCTTTCTTT.

The chain joins TRBV6-2 or TRBV6-3 to TRBJ2-2; D might be TRBD1 (6 bases). There are 15 residues in the CDR3. Germline V gene sequence: CDR1 MNHEY, CDR2 SVGEGT. V was cut by 6 bases and J by 0 bases, with 11 bases left in between. In DNA, the CDR3 is TGTGCCAGCAGATTCTGGACAGCGAACACCGGGGAGCTGTTTTTT. Amino acids: CASRFWTANTGELFF.

This clonotype showed up just a few times. The chain uses TRBV5-6 and TRBJ2-3; 9 bases map to TRBD2. Trimming cost V 0 bases and J 4 bases; bases outside gene matches: 15. The CDR3 consists of 19 residues. Per germline, CDR1 SGHDT and CDR2 YYEEEE. CDR3 protein: CASSLAPSGAPTRADTQYF. The CDR3 coding sequence is TGTGCCAGCAGCTTGGCCCCTAGCGGGGCCCCTACCAGGGCAGATACGCAGTATTTT.

In its sample, this clonotype was seen many times. This chain links TRBV12-3 or TRBV12-4 with TRBJ1-2; TRBD1 aligns across 8 bases. The CDR3 loop spans 15 amino acids. With V trimmed by 3 bases and J by 5 bases, 8 bases remained unmatched. CDR3 DNA sequence: TGTGCCAGCAGTTTTATTGGACAGGGAAGATATGGCTACACCTTC. The encoded protein is CASSFIGQGRYGYTF.

With respect to this clonotype: Given a much more abundant clone one base away, this may be a read error. This likely comes from a read error, as the CDR3 has no conserved phenylalanine or tryptophan at its end. This chain uses TRBV30 with TRBJ2-1, with D uncertain. Germline V CDR1 and CDR2: GTSNPN, SVGIG (reference sequence). This CDR3 comprises 15 residues. Deletions cut 0 bases from V and 0 bases from J, with 9 bases between. CDR3 amino acids: CAWSVPPSSYNEQFL. CDR3 nucleotides: TGTGCCTGGAGTGTACCCCCGAGCTCCTACAATGAGCAGTTCCTC.

The genes are TRBV7-9 and TRBJ2-1; the match to TRBD2 covers 12 bases. V lost 4 bases, J lost 3 bases, and 4 bases stayed unmatched. The CDR3 is made up of 16 amino acids. The germline V gene has CDR1 SEHNR and CDR2 FQNEAQ (reference sequence). The CDR3 protein is CASSSGTSGYYNEQFF. Written as DNA, the CDR3 is TGTGCCAGCAGCTCGGGGACTAGCGGGTACTACAATGAGCAGTTCTTC. Complete variable domain (other parts from reference TRBV7-9 and TRBJ2-1): DTGVSQNPRHKITKRGQNVTFRCDPISEHNRLYWYRQTLGQGPEFLTYFQNEAQLEKSRLLSDRFSAERPKGSFSTLEIQRTEQGDSAMYLCASSSGTSGYYNEQFFGPGTRLTVL.

The chain uses TRBV7-9 and TRBJ2-7; TRBD1 might be the D (6 bases). Germline assignment: CDR1 SEHNR and CDR2 FQNEAQ (reference sequence). The CDR3 has 14 residues. V lost 5 bases to trimming and J lost 4 bases, with 15 bases between them. This CDR3 reads CASSLPGQTYEQYF. CDR3 DNA: TGTGCCAGCAGCCTACCGGGACAAACATACGAGCAGTACTTC. Full variable domain (rest looked up from reference TRBV7-9 and TRBJ2-7): DTGVSQNPRHKITKRGQNVTFRCDPISEHNRLYWYRQTLGQGPEFLTYFQNEAQLEKSRLLSDRFSAERPKGSFSTLEIQRTEQGDSAMYLCASSLPGQTYEQYFGPGTRLTVT.

The chain has TRBV20-1 and TRBJ2-7, with 7 bases matching TRBD1. CDR1 is DFQATT and CDR2 is SNEGSKA in the germline V gene (reference sequence). CDR3 size: 14 residues. CDR3 nucleotide sequence: TGCGGCGTCGAGCCCAGGGGGAAGGGCTACGAGCAGTACTTC. It specifies CGVEPRGKGYEQYF.

In this sample, this clonotype turned up a few times. The rearrangement uses TRBV4-3 and TRBJ2-7; the D is unclear. V lost 1 base and J lost 3, with 13 bases in between. CDR1 LGHNA and CDR2 YSLEER come from the germline V gene. The length of the CDR3 is 15 residues. DNA of the CDR3: TGCGCCAGCAGCCAAGCCGCAGCCAGCAGCTACGAGCAGTACTTC. It yields the protein CASSQAAASSYEQYF.

The V and J genes are TRBV24-1 and TRBJ2-3; 7 bases match TRBD1. The CDR3 contains 14 residues. Per germline, CDR1 KGHDR and CDR2 SFDVKD. J lost 5 bases, V lost 4 bases, and 5 bases had no gene match. CDR3 loop: CATSDLTGLDTQYF. The CDR3, as DNA: TGTGCCACCAGTGACCTGACAGGGTTAGATACGCAGTATTTT.

The chain employs TRBV4-2 and TRBJ2-2; weak D call: TRBD2 (7 bases). Germline CDR1 LGHNA, CDR2 YNFKEQ. The CDR3 runs 15 residues. Trimming cost V 0 bases and J 6 bases, with 11 bases left between them. For the CDR3, the DNA is TGTGCCAGCAGCCAAGATCACGGGGGGCCCGGGGAGCTGTTTTTT. This codes for CASSQDHGGPGELFF.

This clonotype was recorded a few times. The J gene is TRBJ1-2, the V gene TRBV2; TRBD1 is a possible D gene (6 bases). Germline V gives CDR1 SNHLY, CDR2 FYNNEI. The CDR3 spans 16 residues. V was shortened by 7 bases and J by 3 bases, with 21 bases between the two germline ends. The CDR3: CASITLLDRVDYGYTF. CDR3 nucleotides: TGTGCCAGCATCACGTTACTGGACAGAGTAGACTATGGCTACACCTTC.

Comment on this clonotype: At one of its ends the junction is not consistent with the germline gene, which may arise from a read error. V and J are TRBV27 and TRBJ2-2, with a weak D call TRBD2 (5 bases). The CDR3 totals 14 residues. CDR1 and CDR2 from the germline V gene are MNHEY and SMNVEV (reference sequence). As DNA, the CDR3 is TGTGCCAGCAGACGTATCGGTTCCGCCGGGGAGCTGTTGTTT. It is translated as CASRRIGSAGELLF.

In this sample, this clonotype turned up a few times. The gene calls are TRBV7-8 and TRBJ2-7; perhaps TRBD2 as D (6 bases). V shed 2 bases and J shed 3 bases, with 11 bases lying between them. This CDR3 has 14 residues. Germline V gene data show CDR1 as SGHVS and CDR2 as FQNEAQ. CDR3 coding DNA: TGTGCCAGCAGCTTATATCCGGGGGACTACGAGCAGTACTTC. It codes for CASSLYPGDYEQYF.

The genes are TRBV7-2 and TRBJ2-1, with D unclear. The CDR3 sequence is 12 residues long. V was shortened by 3 bases and J by 11 bases, with 11 bases between the two germline ends. CDR1 SGHTA and CDR2 FQGNSA come from the germline V gene. CDR3 amino acids: CASSFPANKQFF. CDR3 nucleotide sequence: TGTGCCAGCAGCTTTCCCGCGAATAAGCAGTTCTTC.

The chain is built from TRBV27 and TRBJ1-5; 8 positions agree with TRBD1. CDR3 length equals 16 residues. V was clipped by 6 bases and J by 0 bases; unmatched bases: 7. Germline V lookup: CDR1 MNHEY, CDR2 SMNVEV (reference sequence). CDR3 in amino acids: CASRSLQGGSNQPQHF. The DNA for the CDR3 is TGTGCCAGCAGGAGCCTACAGGGGGGTAGCAATCAGCCCCAGCATTTT.

The V call is TRBV27, the J call TRBJ1-1, with D possibly being TRBD1 (5 bases). V lost 7 bases and J lost 4, with 16 bases in between. The germline V gene encodes CDR1 MNHEY and CDR2 SMNVEV (reference sequence). The CDR3 totals 14 residues. The CDR3 protein is CASNQDSTGTEAFF. Written as DNA, the CDR3 is TGTGCCAGCAACCAAGACAGTACTGGCACTGAAGCTTTCTTT.

This clonotype was detected ten times or more. This chain connects TRBV29-1 to TRBJ1-2; weak D call: TRBD1 (5 bases). Trimming pared 3 bases from V and 2 bases from J, leaving 7 bases between. The CDR3 is 12 residues long. Germline CDR1 reads SQVTM; CDR2 reads ANQGSEA. The chain's CDR3 is CSVDPGNYGYTF. The CDR3 DNA follows: TGCAGCGTTGATCCAGGGAACTATGGCTACACCTTC.